The 27 T cell receptor beta chains below all came from one sample that was sequenced in a study of blood T cell repertoires in COVID-19 (dated by TCRdb to the early 2020s). Library preparation used the immunoSEQ multiplex PCR assay. TCRdb took this table from immuneACCESS and kept in-frame rearrangements with V and J called. Such tables lack part of the clones; where checked against another copy, unresolved V genes explain under half of the gap, and the rest is unexplained. The sample contains approximately 230,000 clones, about 90% of them found a single time. Around 2% of the sample rests with the top ten. Sequences were obtained from PBMCs or T cells enriched from blood (not recorded which). The receptors stem from a woman aged 18-29 years who had recovered from COVID-19.

The chain combines TRBV2 with TRBJ1-1; D is possibly TRBD1 (6 bases). The CDR3 has 13 amino acids. Germline V gives CDR1 SNHLY, CDR2 FYNNEI. V was clipped by 6 bases and J by 1 base, with 9 bases between them. CDR3 coding DNA: TGTGCCAGCAGGACAGGCTCGAACACTGAAGCTTTCTTT. The encoded protein is CASRTGSNTEAFF.

V is TRBV7-8 and J is TRBJ2-7; TRBD2 is a possible D gene (6 bases). Germline lookup yields CDR1 SGHVS and CDR2 FQNEAQ. CDR3 length equals 16 residues. Trimming left V 4 bases short and J 5 bases short, with 21 bases between. The CDR3 DNA reads as TGTGCCAGCAGCTCCGGTCGGACCGGGAGTACCAACGAGCAGTACTTC. Its protein product is CASSSGRTGSTNEQYF.

The chain combines TRBV18 with TRBJ1-5; D unclear. V lost 3 bases and J 3 bases, leaving 6 bases between the germline ends. The CDR3 is 13 amino acids. The germline V gene has CDR1 KGHSH and CDR2 LQKENI. CDR3 sequence: CASSPAVNQPQHF. For the CDR3, the DNA is TGTGCCAGCTCACCGGCCGTCAATCAGCCCCAGCATTTT.

This rearrangement joins TRBV5-6 to TRBJ1-2; D perhaps matches TRBD1 (5 bases). From germline, CDR1 is SGHDT and CDR2 YYEEEE. The CDR3 sequence is 14 residues long. Deletions cut 3 bases from V and 5 bases from J, with 14 bases between. The DNA for the CDR3 is TGTGCCAGCAGCTCCCTCGACAGTTTGTATGGCTACACCTTC. Translation: CASSSLDSLYGYTF.

This chain uses TRBV5-5 with TRBJ2-3, with a weak D call TRBD2 (6 bases). V lost 0 bases, J lost 4 bases, and 18 bases lay in between. Germline-derived CDR1 and CDR2 are SGHKS and YYEKEE (reference sequence). This CDR3 spans 17 amino acids. The CDR3 is CASSLADIMAGPDTQYF. The CDR3 DNA follows: TGTGCCAGCAGCTTGGCCGATATTATGGCGGGGCCAGATACGCAGTATTTT.

The chain has TRBV18 and TRBJ2-3, with TRBD2 matching 9 bases. The CDR3 totals 17 residues. Looked up from germline, CDR1 is KGHSH and CDR2 is LQKENI. With 3 bases clipped from V and 5 bases from J, the junction kept 12 bases outside the gene matches. CDR3: CASSPIPSGAPGDTQYF. CDR3 in DNA: TGTGCCAGCTCACCGATTCCTAGCGGGGCTCCAGGAGATACGCAGTATTTT.

The chain couples TRBV5-4 to TRBJ1-2; D is possibly TRBD1 (6 bases). Trimming removed 5 bases from V and 3 bases from J, with 14 bases in between. The CDR3 loop spans 14 amino acids. The germline CDR1 and CDR2 sequences are SGHNT and YYREEE (reference sequence). CDR3 in amino acids: CASSSLGHDYGYTF. In DNA, the CDR3 is TGTGCCAGCAGTTCCTTGGGACACGACTATGGCTACACCTTC.

The chain joins TRBV5-5 to TRBJ1-4; TRBD1 matches at 8 bases. V lost 5 bases and J lost 0; bases outside the gene matches: 6. The CDR3 consists of 16 residues. Per the germline V gene, CDR1 is SGHKS and CDR2 is YYEKEE (reference sequence). CDR3 DNA sequence: TGTGCCAGCAGGCAGGACAGGGCAGCAACTAATGAAAAACTGTTTTTT. It yields the protein CASRQDRAATNEKLFF.

The rearrangement uses TRBV11-3 and TRBJ2-1; D is perhaps TRBD1 (6 bases). Trimming stripped 4 bases from V and 5 bases from J, with 9 bases between. The CDR3 loop spans 13 amino acids. Germline loops: CDR1 SGHNT, CDR2 YENEEA. The CDR3 loop reads CASSSDRHNEQFF. The CDR3 DNA reads as TGTGCCAGCAGCTCGGACAGACACAATGAGCAGTTCTTC.

The rearrangement links TRBV9 to TRBJ1-1, with TRBD1 identical over 8 bases. Germline V gives CDR1 SGDLS, CDR2 YYNGEE. This CDR3 is 14 amino acids long. V was pared by 4 bases and J by 2 bases, with 4 bases of the junction left unmatched. CDR3 residues: CASSLGTGNTEAFF. The CDR3 coding sequence is TGTGCCAGCAGCTTGGGGACAGGAAACACTGAAGCTTTCTTT.

The gene calls are TRBV18 and TRBJ1-4; TRBD1 matches at 10 bases. V was clipped by 6 bases and J by 13 bases; unmatched bases: 17. The CDR3 covers 16 residues. Germline values: CDR1 KGHSH, CDR2 LQKENI. The CDR3 DNA reads TGTGCCAGCTCGCTCGAGGGACAGGGGCCTGCGCTGAGACTGTTTTTT. This gives the protein CASSLEGQGPALRLFF.

This chain joins TRBV7-8 and TRBJ2-7; 10 nucleotides line up with TRBD2. In germline, CDR1 is SGHVS, CDR2 FQNEAQ. This CDR3 is 12 amino acids long. After removal of 5 bases from V and 12 bases from J, the junction contained 7 bases not matched to a gene. CDR3 nucleotides: TGTGCCAGCAGCGTTGCGGGACTAGCGATGTACTTC. Amino acids: CASSVAGLAMYF.

This chain connects TRBV29-1 to TRBJ1-2; 10 nucleotides agree with TRBD1. Germline trimming cut 6 bases from V and 8 bases from J; bases unmatched to any gene: 6. CDR3 size: 12 residues. From germline, CDR1 is SQVTM and CDR2 ANQGSEA. The chain's CDR3 is CSVQDRGHGYTF. The CDR3 bases are TGCAGCGTCCAAGACAGGGGGCACGGCTACACCTTC.

This clone showed up just a few times. Additional DNA sequences in this sample encode the identical CDR3. The chain combines TRBV27 with TRBJ2-2; 11 nucleotides line up with TRBD1. The CDR3 covers 15 residues. V lost 5 bases to trimming and J lost 6 bases; unmatched junction nucleotides: 5. In germline, CDR1 is MNHEY, CDR2 SMNVEV (reference sequence). The CDR3, as DNA: TGTGCCAGCAGTCCAGGGACAGGGGGTCCCGGGGAGCTGTTTTTT. Its protein product is CASSPGTGGPGELFF.

CDR3 sequence: CASSESGRVGYEQYF. The CDR3 region has the DNA TGTGCCAGCAGTGAATCCGGCAGGGTAGGGTACGAGCAGTACTTC. V usage is TRBV2 and J usage is TRBJ2-7; a possible D gene is TRBD1 (5 bases). V lost 2 bases and J 4 bases, leaving 15 bases between the germline ends. Germline V gene data show CDR1 as SNHLY and CDR2 as FYNNEI. The CDR3 has 15 residues.

The V and J genes are TRBV18 and TRBJ1-4, with D possibly matching TRBD1 (5 bases). This CDR3 has 15 residues. Germline V gives CDR1 KGHSH, CDR2 LQKENI. V dropped 2 bases and J dropped 2 bases, with 9 bases sitting between them. As DNA, the CDR3 is TGTGCCAGCTCACCAGTGACAGTGACTAATGAAAAACTGTTTTTT. It specifies CASSPVTVTNEKLFF.

The V gene is TRBV6-5, the J gene TRBJ1-4, with a possible D match to TRBD1 (5 bases). Per the germline V gene, CDR1 is MNHEY and CDR2 is SVGAGI. The CDR3 consists of 15 residues. The V and J ends lost 6 bases and 13 bases respectively, with 24 bases between them. CDR3 region: CASSLGEGPMGGLFF. CDR3 bases: TGTGCCAGCAGCCTAGGGGAGGGCCCGATGGGAGGACTGTTTTTT.

This clone was counted only a few times. The chain uses TRBV13 and TRBJ1-2; a weak D match, TRBD1 (6 bases). The CDR3 extends over 14 amino acids. Trimming cost V 6 bases and J 5 bases, with 16 bases left between them. Germline lookup yields CDR1 PRHDT and CDR2 FYEKMQ (reference sequence). The CDR3 DNA is TGTGCCAGCAGTAAAGGACAGAACTCTTATGGCTACACCTTC. It translates to CASSKGQNSYGYTF.

The rearrangement joins TRBV13 to TRBJ2-3; TRBD2 aligns across 11 bases. This CDR3 is 16 amino acids long. V lost 7 bases to trimming and J lost 2 bases; unmatched junction nucleotides: 8. Germline V CDR1 and CDR2: PRHDT, FYEKMQ (reference sequence). CDR3 amino acids: CASNLRLAGFTDTQYF. Here the CDR3 DNA reads TGTGCCAGCAACTTGAGACTAGCGGGGTTCACAGATACGCAGTATTTT.

This chain connects TRBV10-3 to TRBJ1-6; possible D gene TRBD1, 6 bases. The CDR3 runs to 16 residues. V was clipped by 4 bases and J by 0 bases, with 10 bases between them. Germline V gene sequence: CDR1 ENHRY, CDR2 SYGVKD. CDR3 sequence: CAISATGSSYNSPLHF. The CDR3 bases are TGTGCCATCAGTGCGACAGGTAGCTCCTATAATTCACCCCTCCACTTT.

The chain couples TRBV5-1 to TRBJ2-7; D perhaps matches TRBD1 (5 bases). This CDR3 is built from 13 residues. CDR1 is SGHRS and CDR2 is YFSETQ in the germline V gene. Trimming shortened V by 0 bases and J by 4 bases, and 8 bases separated the two germline ends. CDR3 region: CASSLGRTYEQYF. The CDR3 DNA is TGCGCCAGCAGCTTGGGGCGGACATACGAGCAGTACTTC.

Only one count was recorded for this clone. The genes are TRBV11-2 and TRBJ2-1; D is perhaps TRBD2 (7 bases). From germline, CDR1 is SGHAT and CDR2 FQNNGV. Trimming took 2 bases from V and 4 from J, leaving 15 bases between them. The CDR3 is 16 amino acids. The CDR3 is CASSLPGGELYNEQFF. The CDR3 bases are TGTGCCAGCAGCTTACCGGGGGGCGAATTGTACAATGAGCAGTTCTTC.

Notes on this clone: This same CDR3 is encoded by further DNA sequences in the sample. This chain joins TRBV9 and TRBJ1-3; D is undetermined. The CDR3 is 14 amino acids. V gave up 2 bases and J gave up 0 bases, with 6 bases separating them. Germline V gene data show CDR1 as SGDLS and CDR2 as YYNGEE. CDR3 region: CASSVGSSGNTIYF. The CDR3 DNA follows: TGTGCCAGCAGCGTCGGTTCCTCTGGAAACACCATATATTTT. The full variable domain, rest sourced from reference TRBV9 and TRBJ1-3, is DSGVTQTPKHLITATGQRVTLRCSPRSGDLSVYWYQQSLDQGLQFLIQYYNGEERAKGNILERFSAQQFPDLHSELNLSSLELGDSALYFCASSVGSSGNTIYFGEGSWLTVV.

The chain employs TRBV29-1 and TRBJ2-7; D might be TRBD1 (5 bases). V gave up 4 bases and J gave up 3 bases, with 7 bases separating them. The CDR3 has 11 residues. Per germline, CDR1 SQVTM and CDR2 ANQGSEA. The DNA for the CDR3 is TGCAGCGTTGCGGACAACTACGAGCAGTACTTC. This sequence encodes CSVADNYEQYF.

The chain recombines TRBV7-3 with TRBJ2-2; TRBD1 is a possible D gene (5 bases). CDR3 length: 13 residues. The V end was cut by 5 bases, the J end by 6 bases, with 10 bases between. Germline V gene sequence: CDR1 SGHTA, CDR2 FQGTGA. CDR3 protein: CASSPQGAGELFF. The DNA of the CDR3 is TGTGCCAGCAGCCCCCAGGGTGCCGGGGAGCTGTTTTTT.

The chain couples TRBV11-3 to TRBJ1-1, with a possible D match to TRBD1 (5 bases). V lost 4 bases and J lost 5, with 14 bases in between. This CDR3 contains 14 residues. Germline CDR1 SGHNT, CDR2 YENEEA. CDR3 protein: CASSWGDQGTEAFF. The CDR3 nucleotides read TGTGCCAGCAGCTGGGGGGACCAGGGAACTGAAGCTTTCTTT.

This chain connects TRBV4-2 to TRBJ1-1; D is unclear. CDR1 LGHNA and CDR2 YNFKEQ come from the germline V gene. V shed 0 bases and J shed 3 bases, with 11 bases lying between them. This CDR3 is built from 15 residues. CDR3 sequence: CASSQDRRVYTEAFF. CDR3 nucleotides: TGTGCCAGCAGCCAAGATCGTCGGGTATACACTGAAGCTTTCTTT.